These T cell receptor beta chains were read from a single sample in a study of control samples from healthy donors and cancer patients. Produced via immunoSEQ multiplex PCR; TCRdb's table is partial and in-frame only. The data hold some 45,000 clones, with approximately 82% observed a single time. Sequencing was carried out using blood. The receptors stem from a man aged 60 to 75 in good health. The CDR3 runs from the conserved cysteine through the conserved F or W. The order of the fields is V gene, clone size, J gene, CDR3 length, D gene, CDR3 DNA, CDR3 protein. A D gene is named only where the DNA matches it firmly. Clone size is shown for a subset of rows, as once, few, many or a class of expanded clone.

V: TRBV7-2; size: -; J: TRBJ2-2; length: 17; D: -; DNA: TGTGCCAGCAGCTTAGGGCCGCGGGGTCGAGACACCGGGGAGCTGTTTTTT; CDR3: CASSLGPRGRDTGELFF
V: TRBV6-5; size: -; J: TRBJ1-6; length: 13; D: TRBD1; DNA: TGTGCCACAATGACAGGGAATAATTCACCCCTCCACTTT; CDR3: CATMTGNNSPLHF
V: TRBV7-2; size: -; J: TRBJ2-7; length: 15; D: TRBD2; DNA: TGTGCCAGCAGGGGGACTAGCGGGGGGTCCTACGAGCAGTACTTC; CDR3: CASRGTSGGSYEQYF
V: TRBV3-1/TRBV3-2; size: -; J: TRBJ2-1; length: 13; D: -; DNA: TGTGCCAGCAGCCAGCAGGGGACCCCCGTCCGGTTCTTC; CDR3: CASSQQGTPVRFF
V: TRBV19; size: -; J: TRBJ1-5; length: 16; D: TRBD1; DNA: TGTGCCAGTAGTATCGGACAGGGGTACGGCAATCAGCCCCAGCATTTT; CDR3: CASSIGQGYGNQPQHF
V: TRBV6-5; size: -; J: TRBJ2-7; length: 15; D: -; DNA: TGTGCCAGCGGAAAATCGGCGGGTGGCTCCTACGAGCAGTACTTC; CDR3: CASGKSAGGSYEQYF
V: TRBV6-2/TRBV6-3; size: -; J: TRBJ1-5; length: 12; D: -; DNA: TGTGCCAGCAGTTACGGGGGTCAGCCCCAGCATTTT; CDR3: CASSYGGQPQHF
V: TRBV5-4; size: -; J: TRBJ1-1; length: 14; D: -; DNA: TGTGCCAGCAGCTTAAATCTACAGGAGAGTGAAGCTTTCTTT; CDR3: CASSLNLQESEAFF
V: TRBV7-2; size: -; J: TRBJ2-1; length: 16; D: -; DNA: TGTGCCAGCAGCTTAGAGTCGGGAGTTCGAGGCAATGAGCAGTTCTTC; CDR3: CASSLESGVRGNEQFF
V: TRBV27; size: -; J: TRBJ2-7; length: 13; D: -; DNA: TGTGCCAGCAGTTCTCTAAGCTCCTACGAGCAGTACTTC; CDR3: CASSSLSSYEQYF
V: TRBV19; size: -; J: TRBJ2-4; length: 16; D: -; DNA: TGTGCCAGTACCCTAGGACAGCACCTAGCCAAAAACATTCAGTACTTC; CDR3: CASTLGQHLAKNIQYF
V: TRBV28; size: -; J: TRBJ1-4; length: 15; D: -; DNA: TGTGCCAGCCCAAGGGAGTCATTCTTAAATGAAAAACTGTTTTTT; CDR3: CASPRESFLNEKLFF
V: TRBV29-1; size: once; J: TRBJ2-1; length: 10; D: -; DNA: TGCAGCGCTGCTGAGGGGGAGCAGTTCTTC; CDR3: CSAAEGEQFF
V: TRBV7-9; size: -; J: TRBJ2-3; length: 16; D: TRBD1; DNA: TGTGCCAGCAGCTCCCGGGACAGGTCAGGTACAGATACGCAGTATTTT; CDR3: CASSSRDRSGTDTQYF
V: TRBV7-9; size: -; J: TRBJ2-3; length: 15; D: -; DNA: TGTGCCAGCAGTTTGACTCCTTCTAGCACAGATACGCAGTATTTT; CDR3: CASSLTPSSTDTQYF
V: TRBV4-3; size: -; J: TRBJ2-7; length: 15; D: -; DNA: TGCGCCAGCAGCCAAGATCATACAGGGCGCTACGAGCAGTACTTC; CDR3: CASSQDHTGRYEQYF